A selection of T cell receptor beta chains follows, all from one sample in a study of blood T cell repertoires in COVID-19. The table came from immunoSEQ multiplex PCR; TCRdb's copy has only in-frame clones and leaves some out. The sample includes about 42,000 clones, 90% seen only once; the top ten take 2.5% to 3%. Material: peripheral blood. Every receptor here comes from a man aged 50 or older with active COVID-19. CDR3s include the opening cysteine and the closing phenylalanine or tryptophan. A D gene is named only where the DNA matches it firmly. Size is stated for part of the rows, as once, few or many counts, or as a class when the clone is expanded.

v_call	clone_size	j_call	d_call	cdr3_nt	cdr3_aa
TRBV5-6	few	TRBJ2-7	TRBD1	TGTGCCAGCAGCCAAAGACAGGGGATACGCTCCTACGAGCAGTACTTC	CASSQRQGIRSYEQYF
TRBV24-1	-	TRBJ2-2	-	TGTGCCACCAGTGGGAGGTCTGATACCGGGGAGCTGTTTTTT	CATSGRSDTGELFF
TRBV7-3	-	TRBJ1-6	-	TGTGCCAGCAGCGCACAGGGCACGGGGGGGAATTCACCCCTCCACTTT	CASSAQGTGGNSPLHF
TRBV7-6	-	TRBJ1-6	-	TGTGCCAGCAGCTTAGCACCCAGGGCGGCTAATTCACCCCTCCACTTT	CASSLAPRAANSPLHF
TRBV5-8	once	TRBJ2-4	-	TGTGCCAGCAGCTTGCCCCAACGGAGGTTAGCCAAAAACATTCAGTACTTC	CASSLPQRRLAKNIQYF
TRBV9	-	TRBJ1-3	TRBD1	TGTGCCAGCAGCTTCCAGGGGGAGGGAAACACCATATATTTT	CASSFQGEGNTIYF
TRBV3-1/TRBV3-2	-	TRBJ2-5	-	TGTGCCAGCAGCCAAGATCAGGCAGAGACCCAGTACTTC	CASSQDQAETQYF
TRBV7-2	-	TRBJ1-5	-	TGTGCCAGCAGCTTAGTAGGGGATTTGGGCAATCAGCCCCAGCATTTT	CASSLVGDLGNQPQHF
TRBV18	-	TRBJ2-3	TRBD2	TGTGCCAGCTCACAAAGCGGGGGGGCCTCGGGCACAGATACGCAGTATTTT	CASSQSGGASGTDTQYF
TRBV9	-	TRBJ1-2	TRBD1	TGTGCCAGCAGCGACCGGGACAGCATCACCGGTAACTATGGCTACACCTTC	CASSDRDSITGNYGYTF
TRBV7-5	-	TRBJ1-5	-	TGTGCCAGAAGCTTAGGACACAGGGAGCAGCCCCAGCATTTT	CARSLGHREQPQHF
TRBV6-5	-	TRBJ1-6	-	TGTGCCAGCAGTTTCAACAGGCCCTATAATTCACCCCTCCACTTT	CASSFNRPYNSPLHF
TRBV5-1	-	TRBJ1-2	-	TGCGCCAGCAGCTTGGCCGGCAAGGCGGATGGCTACACCTTC	CASSLAGKADGYTF
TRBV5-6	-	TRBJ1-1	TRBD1	TGTGCCAGCCGAAGGACAGGCCGGAACACTGAAGCTTTCTTT	CASRRTGRNTEAFF
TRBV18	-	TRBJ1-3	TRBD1	TGTGCCAGCTCACTGAACCAAGCTTTGACAGGGGCGAGCTCTGGAAACACCATATATTTT	CASSLNQALTGASSGNTIYF
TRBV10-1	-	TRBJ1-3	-	TGCGCCAGCAGTGAGACCAGGAGGGTTACTGGAAACACCATATATTTT	CASSETRRVTGNTIYF
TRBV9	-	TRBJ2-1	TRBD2	TGTGCCAGCAGCGTAGTTCAAGCGGGGGTATATGAGCAGTTCTTC	CASSVVQAGVYEQFF
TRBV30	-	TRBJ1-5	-	TGTGCCTGGAGCACAGGGACCGATCAGCCCCAGCATTTT	CAWSTGTDQPQHF
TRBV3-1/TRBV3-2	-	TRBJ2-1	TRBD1	TGTGCCAGCAGCCAAGATTTTTGGACAGGGTACGGTAATGAGCAGTTCTTC	CASSQDFWTGYGNEQFF
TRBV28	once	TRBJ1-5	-	TGTGCCAGCAGTTCCCCTGGCAATCAGCCCCAGCATTTT	CASSSPGNQPQHF
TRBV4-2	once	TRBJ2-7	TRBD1	TGTGCCAGCAGCCAAGAAATGTTTGGGACAGGGAACTTCGAGCAGTACTTC	CASSQEMFGTGNFEQYF
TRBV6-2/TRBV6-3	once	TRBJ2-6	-	TGTGCCAGCAGTGGCCCTGGGGCCAACGTCCTGACTTTC	CASSGPGANVLTF
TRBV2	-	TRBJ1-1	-	TGTGCCAGCAGGCCCAGTATCACTGAAGCTTTCTTT	CASRPSITEAFF
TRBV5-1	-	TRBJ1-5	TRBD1	TGCGCCAGCAGCATAACCGGGACAGCGAATCAGCCCCAGCATTTT	CASSITGTANQPQHF
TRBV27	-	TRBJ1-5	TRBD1	TGTGCCAGCAGTTCCGGGACAGCTAGCAATCAGCCCCAGCATTTT	CASSSGTASNQPQHF
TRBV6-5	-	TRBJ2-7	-	TGTGCCAGCAGTTCGGGAGTTCCCTACGAGCAGTACTTC	CASSSGVPYEQYF
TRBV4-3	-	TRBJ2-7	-	TGCGCCAGCAGCCAAGATTGGGCAAACACCTACGAGCAGTACTTC	CASSQDWANTYEQYF
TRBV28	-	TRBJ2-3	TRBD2	TGTGCCAGCAGTTATAGCGGGACCTACACAGATACGCAGTATTTT	CASSYSGTYTDTQYF
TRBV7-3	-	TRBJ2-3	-	TGTGCCAGCAGCCCCGGGAGTGGGGGGGCGAATACGCAGTATTTT	CASSPGSGGANTQYF
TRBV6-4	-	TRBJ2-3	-	TGTGCCAGCAGTCCGGGGGGACAGGAGCAGTATTTT	CASSPGGQEQYF
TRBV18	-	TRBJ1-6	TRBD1	TGTGCCAGCTCACCACTGGGACAGATGAGAGAGGGATCTAATTCACCCCTCCACTTT	CASSPLGQMREGSNSPLHF
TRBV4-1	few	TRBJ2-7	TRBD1	TGCGCCAGCAGCCATCTACACAGGGGGATGTACGAGCAGTACTTC	CASSHLHRGMYEQYF
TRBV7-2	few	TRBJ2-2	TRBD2	TGTGCCAGCAGCAAGATGTCTAGCGGGGGGTCAGGGGAGCTGTTTTTT	CASSKMSSGGSGELFF
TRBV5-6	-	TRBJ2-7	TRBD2	TGTGCCAGCAGCGAAGGACTAGCGGCCTACGAGCAGTACTTC	CASSEGLAAYEQYF
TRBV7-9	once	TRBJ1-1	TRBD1	TGTGCCAGCAGCTTACTGGCGACAGGGCCCTCTGAAGCTTTCTTT	CASSLLATGPSEAFF
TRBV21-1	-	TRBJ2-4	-	TGTGCCAGCAGCAAAGCGCCGAAGAAGCGGGGCATAGCCAAAAACATTCAGTACTTC	CASSKAPKKRGIAKNIQYF
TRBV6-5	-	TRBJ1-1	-	TGTGCCAGCAGAGCCATAGGGGTCACTGAAGCTTTCTTT	CASRAIGVTEAFF
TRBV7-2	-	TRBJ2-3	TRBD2	TGTGCCAGCAGCTTAGGGGCGGGGGGGACAGATACGCAGTATTTT	CASSLGAGGTDTQYF
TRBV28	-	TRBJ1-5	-	TGTGCCAGCAGCGGGCAGGGTACCTATCAGCCCCAGCATTTT	CASSGQGTYQPQHF
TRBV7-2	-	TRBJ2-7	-	TGTGCCAGCAGCTTAGTAGGTGGGGGGGCCATCCACGAGCAGTACTTC	CASSLVGGGAIHEQYF
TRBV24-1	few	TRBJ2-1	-	TGTGCCACCAGTGTCCCCGCCCACAGGGAGACCCGATACAATGAGCAGTTCTTC	CATSVPAHRETRYNEQFF
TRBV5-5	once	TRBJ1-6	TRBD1	TGTGCCAGCAGCTTATCAGGGGGAGGATCACCCCTCCACTTT	CASSLSGGGSPLHF
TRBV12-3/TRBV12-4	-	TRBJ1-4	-	TGTGCCAGCAGTTTAGGTGGGGCTGACAAACTGTTTTTT	CASSLGGADKLFF
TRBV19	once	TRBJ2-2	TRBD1	TGTGCCAGTAGTATCTCCGGGACAGCGAACACCGGGGAGCTGTTTTTT	CASSISGTANTGELFF
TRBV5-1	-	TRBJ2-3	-	TGCGCCAGCAGCGAAACTCCGACAGATACGCAGTATTTT	CASSETPTDTQYF
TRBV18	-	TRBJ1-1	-	TGTGCCAGCTCACCCAGGACACCTCCGGACACTGAAGCTTTCTTT	CASSPRTPPDTEAFF
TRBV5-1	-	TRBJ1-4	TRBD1	TGCGCCAGCAGCCGAACAGGACAGGGTACTAATGAAAAACTGTTTTTT	CASSRTGQGTNEKLFF
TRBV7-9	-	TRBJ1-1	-	TGTGCCAGCAGCCGGTCGACCGGGGTATTCTTT	CASSRSTGVFF
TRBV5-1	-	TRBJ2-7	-	TGCGCCAGCAGGGCGGGCCCGAGCTCCTACGAGCAGTACTTC	CASRAGPSSYEQYF
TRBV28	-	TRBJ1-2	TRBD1	TGTGCCAGCAGCCCTCCGAGGGGACAGGGGCTTGGCTACACCTTC	CASSPPRGQGLGYTF
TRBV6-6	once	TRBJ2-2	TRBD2	TGTGCCAGCGTTTGGCGGGGGGGCTTTAGGTCCGGGGAGCTGTTTTTT	CASVWRGGFRSGELFF
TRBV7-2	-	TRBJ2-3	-	TGTGCCAGCACCCCTGCCCTAGCTGGAGATACGCAGTATTTT	CASTPALAGDTQYF
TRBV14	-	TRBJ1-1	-	TGTGCCAGCAGCCGGGTGGGGGGCACTGAAGCTTTCTTT	CASSRVGGTEAFF
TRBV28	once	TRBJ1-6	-	TGTGCCAGCAGTAGTGACAGGCTGAATTCACCCCTCCACTTT	CASSSDRLNSPLHF
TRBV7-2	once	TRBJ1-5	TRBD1	TGTGCCAGCAGCTTGTGGGCTGGACAGGGGAGTCAGCCCCAGCATTTT	CASSLWAGQGSQPQHF
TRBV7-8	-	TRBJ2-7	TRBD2	TGTGCCAGCAGCTTAGCGGGAGGGGTGAAATCAACCTACGAGCAGTACTTC	CASSLAGGVKSTYEQYF
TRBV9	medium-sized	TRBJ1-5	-	TGTGCCAGCAGCGTAGCAGGGCATTTT	CASSVAGHF
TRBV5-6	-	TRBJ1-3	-	TGTGCCAGCGGGGAGGGGCTAAACACCATATATTTT	CASGEGLNTIYF
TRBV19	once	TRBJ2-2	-	TGTGCCAGTAGTAGGGGACAGAACACCGGGGAGCTGTTTTTT	CASSRGQNTGELFF
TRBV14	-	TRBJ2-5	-	TGTGCCAGCAGCTCGGGGAGGAAGACCCAGTACTTC	CASSSGRKTQYF